These 32 T cell receptor beta chains were all obtained from the same sample, sequenced in a study of OX40 agonist ivuxolimab in advanced cancers. Libraries were prepared by immunoSEQ multiplex PCR; TCRdb keeps only in-frame clonotypes and omits some of them. The sample has tens of thousands of clones; approximately 90% are singletons. This sample comprised CD4+ or CD8+ T cells sorted from blood, obtained in a trial of the OX40 agonist ivuxolimab. These receptors were collected from an adult with an advanced solid tumor such as melanoma, head and neck, liver or kidney cancer.

This clone was detected only once. The V and J genes are TRBV5-5 and TRBJ2-7, with unresolved D. V lost 1 base to trimming and J lost 6 bases, with 11 bases between them. Germline CDR1 is SGHKS and CDR2 is YYEKEE (reference sequence). This CDR3 comprises 13 residues. The CDR3 region has the DNA TGTGCCAGCAGCTTGCAGAGGTTGGGCGAGCAGTACTTC. Translation: CASSLQRLGEQYF.

The CDR3 DNA follows: TGTGCCAGTAGCGGGACACCTATCAACACCGGGGAGCTGTTTTTT. Residues: CASSGTPINTGELFF. This rearrangement joins TRBV19 to TRBJ2-2, with D perhaps TRBD1 (6 bases). There are 15 residues in the CDR3. CDR1 LNHDA and CDR2 SQIVND come from the germline V gene (reference sequence). Trimming stripped 6 bases from V and 2 bases from J, with 13 bases between.

The chain couples TRBV7-2 to TRBJ1-2; D gene unclear. V lost 1 base, J lost 6 bases, and 12 bases lay in between. Germline V gene lookup returns CDR1 SGHTA and CDR2 FQGNSA. The CDR3 contains 14 residues. The CDR3 coding sequence is TGTGCCAGCAGCTTAGGCGGCGCAAGGCATGGCTACACCTTC. Residues: CASSLGGARHGYTF. The complete variable domain, with remaining parts taken from reference TRBV7-2 and TRBJ1-2, reads GAGVSQSPSNKVTEKGKDVELRCDPISGHTALYWYRQSLGQGLEFLIYFQGNSAPDKSGLPSDRFSAERTGGSVSTLTIQRTQQEDSAVYLCASSLGGARHGYTFGSGTRLTVV.

This clone has just one count. CDR3 in amino acids: CASSLLVRTGVTDTQYF. In DNA form, the CDR3 reads TGTGCCAGCAGCTTGCTCGTCCGGACAGGGGTCACAGATACGCAGTATTTT. The chain has TRBV5-5 and TRBJ2-3; 9 bases line up with TRBD1. This CDR3 is built from 17 residues. The V and J ends lost 1 base and 2 bases, in that order; junction bases with no gene match: 8. Germline assignment: CDR1 SGHKS and CDR2 YYEKEE (reference sequence). Combining the CDR3 with reference TRBV5-5 and TRBJ2-3 gives the whole variable domain DAGVTQSPTHLIKTRGQQVTLRCSPISGHKSVSWYQQVLGQGPQFIFQYYEKEERGRGNFPDRFSARQFPNYSSELNVNALLLGDSALYLCASSLLVRTGVTDTQYFGPGTRLTVL.

The chain recombines TRBV6-5 with TRBJ2-1; maybe TRBD2 (5 bases). V gave up 2 bases and J gave up 14 bases, with 10 bases separating them. This CDR3 contains 11 residues. CDR1 MNHEY and CDR2 SVGAGI come from the germline V gene. CDR3 protein: CASSYRGMKFF. The CDR3, as DNA: TGTGCCAGCAGTTACCGGGGTATGAAGTTCTTC.

V gene TRBV15 combines with J gene TRBJ1-3; D unclear. CDR3 length: 13 residues. The germline gives CDR1 LNHNV, CDR2 YYDKDF (reference sequence). The ends were cut back, 3 bases at V and 0 bases at J, with 3 bases in the middle. The CDR3 sequence is CATSRSSGNTIYF. For the CDR3, the DNA is TGTGCCACCAGCAGGAGCTCTGGAAACACCATATATTTT.

As to this clone: In this CDR3 the conserved last residue, phenylalanine or tryptophan, is missing, so a read error is likely. It is unclear where the CDR3 begins or ends on the DNA, so no DNA is shown, and the CDR3 is as TCRdb lists it. The rearrangement joins TRBV2 to TRBJ2-6; the DNA was not compared with TRBD2, the D call given in the table. The V gene's germline CDR1 is SNHLY and CDR2 FYNNEI. Ends included, the CDR3 has 8 residues. The CDR3 sequence: CASKKTSG.

The J gene is TRBJ2-5, the V gene TRBV18; the match to TRBD2 covers 9 bases. Germline CDR1 is KGHSH and CDR2 is LQKENI. Trimming took 4 bases from V and 5 from J; bases not matched to a gene: 5. CDR3 length: 14 amino acids. CDR3 sequence (DNA): TGTGCCAGCTCACAAGCGGGGGGCCGGGAGACCCAGTACTTC. It encodes CASSQAGGRETQYF.

The chain employs TRBV9 and TRBJ2-3; D not resolved. V was trimmed by 2 bases and J by 3 bases, leaving 16 bases between them. The CDR3 runs 16 residues. Germline V CDR1 and CDR2: SGDLS, YYNGEE. This CDR3 reads CASSVEMRTLTDTQYF. The CDR3 DNA sequence: TGTGCCAGCAGCGTTGAGATGAGGACGTTAACAGATACGCAGTATTTT.

The rearrangement joins TRBV29-1 to TRBJ2-5; 7 nucleotides line up with TRBD2. The CDR3 runs to 14 residues. Germline-derived CDR1 and CDR2 are SQVTM and ANQGSEA. Unmatched junction bases numbered 4, after V lost 3 bases and J lost 0 bases. The CDR3 loop is CSVDASGYQETQYF. CDR3 bases: TGCAGCGTTGATGCTAGCGGATACCAAGAGACCCAGTACTTC. The complete variable domain, with remaining parts taken from reference TRBV29-1 and TRBJ2-5, reads SAVISQKPSRDICQRGTSLTIQCQVDSQVTMMFWYRQQPGQSLTLIATANQGSEATYESGFVIDKFPISRPNLTFSTLTVSNMSPEDSSIYLCSVDASGYQETQYFGPGTRLLVL.

This clone was seen a handful of times. The rearrangement uses TRBV6-5 and TRBJ2-5; no clear D gene. Trimming removed 0 bases from V and 5 bases from J, with 10 bases in between. Germline loops: CDR1 MNHEY, CDR2 SVGAGI. The CDR3 totals 14 residues. CDR3 nucleotides: TGTGCCAGCAGTTACTCGTCGATCGGGGAGACCCAGTACTTC. Residues: CASSYSSIGETQYF.

The chain employs TRBV19 and TRBJ1-3; 7 bases align to TRBD1. This CDR3 contains 15 residues. CDR1 LNHDA and CDR2 SQIVND come from the germline V gene (reference sequence). The V gene end was trimmed by 5 bases and the J gene end by 0 bases; junction bases not matched to a gene: 4. This CDR3 reads CASSRQGSSGNTIYF. The CDR3 nucleotides are TGTGCCAGTAGTCGACAGGGCAGCTCTGGAAACACCATATATTTT.

This sequence joins TRBV7-8 and TRBJ1-5, with a weak D call TRBD1 (5 bases). Germline V CDR1 and CDR2: SGHVS, FQNEAQ. Between the trimmed V and J ends, which lost 6 bases and 0 bases, there was a span of 9 bases. The CDR3 is 14 amino acids. The DNA for the CDR3 is TGTGCCAGCAGTGGGGGTAATAGCAATCAGCCCCAGCATTTT. Protein: CASSGGNSNQPQHF.

The J gene is TRBJ2-2, the V gene TRBV7-8, with D perhaps TRBD2 (5 bases). The CDR3 contains 15 residues. V was cut by 5 bases and J by 2 bases, with 12 bases left in between. CDR1 is SGHVS and CDR2 is FQNEAQ in the germline V gene. CDR3 protein: CASSRDGLNTGELFF. The CDR3 coding sequence is TGTGCCAGCAGCCGTGACGGACTTAACACCGGGGAGCTGTTTTTT.

This clone was recorded a few times. The chain is built from TRBV7-2 and TRBJ1-6; 7 bases are shared with TRBD1. V lost 8 bases, J lost 5 bases, and 3 bases stayed unmatched. CDR1 is SGHTA and CDR2 is FQGNSA in the germline V gene. The CDR3 covers 13 residues. The CDR3 sequence is CASSQGNNSPLHF. CDR3 bases: TGTGCCAGCTCACAGGGGAATAATTCACCCCTCCACTTT. The entire variable domain, with the rest obtained from reference TRBV7-2 and TRBJ1-6, is as follows: GAGVSQSPSNKVTEKGKDVELRCDPISGHTALYWYRQSLGQGLEFLIYFQGNSAPDKSGLPSDRFSAERTGGSVSTLTIQRTQQEDSAVYLCASSQGNNSPLHFGNGTRLTVT.

In nucleotides, the CDR3 is TGTGCCAGCTCACCACCGGCGGTAGCAGATACGCAGTATTTT. Encoded protein: CASSPPAVADTQYF. V and J are TRBV18 and TRBJ2-3; no clear D. The length of the CDR3 is 14 residues. CDR1 and CDR2 from the germline V gene are KGHSH and LQKENI. The V gene lost 0 bases and the J gene lost 4 bases, with 8 bases spanning the gap.

This clone was counted once. This chain connects TRBV4-3 to TRBJ2-1; TRBD2 aligns across 8 bases. After removal of 4 bases from V and 8 bases from J, the junction contained 10 bases not matched to a gene. This CDR3 region has 15 residues. Germline-derived CDR1 and CDR2 are LGHNA and YSLEER. CDR3 nucleotide sequence: TGCGCCAGCAGCCCGTCCGGGACTAGTTTCGATGAGCAGTTCTTC. Encoded protein: CASSPSGTSFDEQFF.

The rearrangement uses TRBV9 and TRBJ2-5, with a tentative D call TRBD1 (6 bases). Germline-derived CDR1 and CDR2 are SGDLS and YYNGEE. Trimming took 3 bases from V and 0 from J, leaving 12 bases between them. The CDR3 is made up of 15 amino acids. This CDR3 reads CASSARTGNQETQYF. CDR3 DNA sequence: TGTGCCAGCAGCGCACGTACAGGGAACCAAGAGACCCAGTACTTC.

The rearrangement links TRBV7-2 to TRBJ2-3; 13 bases agree with TRBD2. Germline CDR1 reads SGHTA; CDR2 reads FQGNSA. This CDR3 has 14 residues. With V trimmed by 6 bases and J by 5 bases, 2 bases remained unmatched. CDR3 residues: CASRRTSGGDTQYF. CDR3 coding DNA: TGTGCCAGCAGGCGGACTAGCGGGGGAGATACGCAGTATTTT.

V and J are TRBV6-5 and TRBJ1-2; 9 bases are a match to TRBD1. After removal of 2 bases from V and 4 bases from J, the junction contained 2 bases not matched to a gene. The CDR3 consists of 14 residues. Germline lookup yields CDR1 MNHEY and CDR2 SVGAGI. The CDR3 coding sequence is TGTGCCAGCAGTTACAGGGACAGGGCCTATGGCTACACCTTC. This gives the protein CASSYRDRAYGYTF.

In this sample, this clone turned up once. The chain uses TRBV30 and TRBJ2-5, with 7 bases aligning to TRBD1. The germline V gene has CDR1 GTSNPN and CDR2 SVGIG (reference sequence). This CDR3 is built from 14 residues. V shed 0 bases, J shed 2 bases, and the junction held 3 bases outside the gene matches. In nucleotides, the CDR3 is TGTGCCTGGAGTGTGGGACAGTTTCAAGAGACCCAGTACTTC. This codes for CAWSVGQFQETQYF. The full variable domain, with the rest looked up from reference TRBV30 and TRBJ2-5, is SQTIHQWPATLVQPVGSPLSLECTVEGTSNPNLYWYRQAAGRGLQLLFYSVGIGQISSEVPQNLSASRPQDRQFILSSKKLLLSDSGFYLCAWSVGQFQETQYFGPGTRLLVL.

Only a few counts were recorded for this clone. V usage is TRBV4-1 and J usage is TRBJ2-5; no reliable D call. Deletions cut 5 bases from V and 10 bases from J, with 17 bases between. The germline V gene has CDR1 MGHRA and CDR2 YSYEKL. CDR3 length: 13 residues. The CDR3 here is CASSEPHKDVQYF. DNA of the CDR3: TGCGCCAGCAGCGAACCCCACAAAGATGTCCAGTACTTC.

The chain links TRBV28 to TRBJ1-2, with D possibly TRBD1 on 5 matching bases. Trimming removed 4 bases at V and 1 base at J, with 7 bases between. Germline loops: CDR1 MDHEN, CDR2 SYDVKM. This CDR3 has 13 residues. CDR3 coding DNA: TGTGCCAGCAGTTGGGGACGTAACTATGGCTACACCTTC. Protein product: CASSWGRNYGYTF.

The chain's CDR3 is CASSLVRGNTGELFF. The CDR3 DNA follows: TGTGCCAGCAGCTTAGTGCGGGGGAACACCGGGGAGCTGTTTTTT. The rearrangement joins TRBV7-2 to TRBJ2-2; weak D call: TRBD2 (6 bases). The V end lost 1 base, the J end lost 1 base, and 7 bases lay between the germline ends. The CDR3 extends over 15 amino acids. Per germline, CDR1 SGHTA and CDR2 FQGNSA.

The chain combines TRBV19 with TRBJ2-1; 9 nucleotides align to TRBD2. Germline CDR1 and CDR2: LNHDA and SQIVND (reference sequence). The V segment lost 0 bases and the J segment 2 bases; nucleotides outside the gene matches: 2. CDR3 size: 16 residues. The CDR3 is CASSIDAGGAYNEQFF. Here the CDR3 DNA reads TGTGCCAGTAGTATAGACGCGGGGGGGGCCTACAATGAGCAGTTCTTC.

This clone was picked up a small number of times. V usage is TRBV6-6 and J usage is TRBJ2-7; 7 bases fit TRBD1. V dropped 6 bases and J dropped 0; count of bases not matched to a gene: 8. Germline assignment: CDR1 MNHNY and CDR2 SVGAGI (reference sequence). The CDR3 covers 15 residues. CDR3 nucleotide sequence: TGTGCCAGCAGCACCCAGGACAGGTTCTCCTACGAGCAGTACTTC. Amino acids: CASSTQDRFSYEQYF.

The J gene is TRBJ2-7, the V gene TRBV7-2; D gene ambiguous. Per germline, CDR1 SGHTA and CDR2 FQGNSA. The CDR3 has 15 amino acids. V was trimmed by 1 base and J by 0 bases, leaving 10 bases between them. The CDR3 is CASSLGSGSSYEQYF. In nucleotides, the CDR3 is TGTGCCAGCAGCTTAGGGTCGGGTAGCTCCTACGAGCAGTACTTC.

A remark on this clone: At one end the junction does not follow the germline gene, possibly because of a read error. The chain joins TRBV18 to TRBJ2-2; 7 nucleotides agree with TRBD2. This CDR3 comprises 12 residues. The germline V gene has CDR1 KGHSH and CDR2 LQKENI. CDR3 sequence reads: CASSPTGREVFF. In DNA form, the CDR3 reads TGTGCCAGCTCGCCAACGGGACGGGAGGTGTTTTTT.

V usage is TRBV7-9 and J usage is TRBJ2-5, with 7 bases identical to TRBD1. Germline V gene data show CDR1 as SEHNR and CDR2 as FQNEAQ (reference sequence). The trim removed 6 bases at V and 4 bases at J, leaving 5 bases unmatched. This CDR3 has 13 amino acids. The CDR3 DNA sequence: TGTGCCAGCAGACAGGGGAGTGGAGAGACCCAGTACTTC. It is translated as CASRQGSGETQYF.

About this clone itself: This same CDR3 is encoded by further DNA sequences in the sample. This chain uses TRBV7-9 with TRBJ2-7; D is possibly TRBD1 (6 bases). The germline V gene has CDR1 SEHNR and CDR2 FQNEAQ (reference sequence). The CDR3 sequence is 12 residues long. Deletions cut 5 bases from V and 4 bases from J, with 9 bases between. CDR3 residues: CASSEQGYEQYF. The DNA of the CDR3 is TGTGCCAGCAGCGAACAGGGTTACGAGCAGTACTTC.

This clone was recorded once. The chain joins TRBV18 to TRBJ2-3; D unresolved. Germline V gene data show CDR1 as KGHSH and CDR2 as LQKENI. V was shortened by 3 bases and J by 10 bases, with 14 bases between the two germline ends. This CDR3 contains 13 residues. The chain's CDR3 is CASSPSDGVAQYF. In DNA form, the CDR3 reads TGTGCCAGCTCACCTTCTGATGGGGTTGCGCAGTATTTT.

The CDR3 protein is CASSAYQGFSEKLFF. The CDR3 nucleotides read TGTGCCAGCAGCGCCTACCAGGGGTTTAGTGAAAAACTGTTTTTT. The chain employs TRBV9 and TRBJ1-4; tentatively, D is TRBD1 (6 bases). From germline, CDR1 is SGDLS and CDR2 YYNGEE. Trimming stripped 3 bases from V and 7 bases from J, with 16 bases between. The CDR3 totals 15 residues.